These 11 T cell receptor beta chains were all obtained from the same sample, sequenced in a study of blood T cell repertoires in COVID-19. Only in-frame clones appear in the TCRdb table, and some are missing; sequencing was by immunoSEQ multiplex PCR. The repertoire holds 150,000 or so clones, with roughly 82% as singletons. Specimen: PBMCs or T cells enriched from blood (not recorded which). These receptors originate from a man between 45 and 60 years old who had recovered from COVID-19.

This rearrangement joins TRBV18 to TRBJ2-5, with no clear D. There are 11 residues in the CDR3. The germline V and J ends were trimmed by 6 bases and 2 bases, with 4 bases remaining between them. The V gene's germline CDR1 is KGHSH and CDR2 LQKENI. The CDR3 bases are TGTGCCAGCTCGCAGCAAGAGACCCAGTACTTC. Translated, it gives CASSQQETQYF.

The chain uses TRBV15 and TRBJ2-7, with TRBD2 as a possible D gene (6 bases). The V gene lost 1 base and the J gene lost 0 bases, with 10 bases spanning the gap. CDR3 length: 15 amino acids. Germline assignment: CDR1 LNHNV and CDR2 YYDKDF (reference sequence). This CDR3 reads CATSRGGVASYEQYF. DNA for the CDR3: TGTGCCACCAGCAGAGGGGGGGTAGCCTCCTACGAGCAGTACTTC.

The chain uses TRBV5-1 and TRBJ1-1; D not certain. The germline CDR1 and CDR2 sequences are SGHRS and YFSETQ. The germline V and J ends were trimmed by 4 bases and 5 bases, with 12 bases remaining between them. The CDR3 is made up of 13 amino acids. DNA for the CDR3: TGCGCCAGCAGCGTAATTGAGGGTACTGAAGCTTTCTTT. Amino acid sequence: CASSVIEGTEAFF.

This chain uses TRBV18 with TRBJ1-1, with a tentative D call TRBD1 (5 bases). V gave up 2 bases and J gave up 2 bases, with 9 bases separating them. The germline CDR1 and CDR2 sequences are KGHSH and LQKENI. This CDR3 contains 14 residues. The DNA for the CDR3 is TGTGCCAGCTCACCATCACAGGAAAACACTGAAGCTTTCTTT. Its translation is CASSPSQENTEAFF.

This rearrangement joins TRBV12-3 or TRBV12-4 to TRBJ2-7; D remains unclear. V shed 6 bases and J shed 1 base, with 7 bases lying between them. CDR3 length equals 12 residues. The CDR3 loop reads CASSYNSYEQYF. The CDR3 DNA follows: TGTGCCAGCAGCTATAATTCCTACGAGCAGTACTTC.

This chain uses TRBV6-2 or TRBV6-3 with TRBJ2-5, with 9 bases fitting TRBD2. Germline loops: CDR1 MNHEY, CDR2 SVGEGT. The J segment lost 2 bases and the V segment lost 2 bases, leaving 3 bases of the junction unmatched. This CDR3 has 15 residues. The CDR3 reads CASSYGRGGQETQYF. The CDR3 region has the DNA TGTGCCAGCAGTTACGGGCGGGGGGGGCAAGAGACCCAGTACTTC.

A word on this clone: This CDR3 is also generated by other DNA sequences in the sample. The J gene is TRBJ1-5, the V gene TRBV20-1; tentative D call: TRBD1 (5 bases). From germline, CDR1 is DFQATT and CDR2 SNEGSKA (reference sequence). CDR3 size: 13 residues. Trimming shortened V by 3 bases and J by 3 bases, and 9 bases separated the two germline ends. The CDR3 coding sequence is TGCAGTGCTAGTCAGGGTGTCAATCAGCCCCAGCATTTT. Translated: CSASQGVNQPQHF.

In this sample, this clone turned up a few times. The chain has TRBV7-8 and TRBJ1-1, with 8 positions matching TRBD1. The CDR3 is made up of 18 amino acids. CDR1 SGHVS and CDR2 FQNEAQ come from the germline V gene. V trimming: 2 bases; J trimming: 0 bases; junction bases outside the gene matches: 11. CDR3 sequence (DNA): TGTGCCAGCAGCTTACTCACCGGGACAGGAGGGATGAACACTGAAGCTTTCTTT. Protein product: CASSLLTGTGGMNTEAFF.

V gene TRBV12-3 or TRBV12-4 combines with J gene TRBJ1-2, with 7 bases aligning to TRBD1. The CDR3 has 13 residues. J was trimmed by 5 bases and V by 3 bases; bases with no gene match: 3. The CDR3 loop reads CASSLGQRYGYTF. The CDR3 nucleotides read TGTGCCAGCAGTTTGGGACAGCGATATGGCTACACCTTC.

The genes are TRBV3-1 (or the pseudogene TRBV3-2) and TRBJ1-1; D is perhaps TRBD1 (5 bases). The CDR3 is 14 amino acids. Germline V gene data show CDR1 as LGHDT and CDR2 as YNNKEL (reference sequence). V was cut by 1 base and J by 1 base, with 7 bases left in between. The CDR3 nucleotides are TGTGCCAGCAGCCAAGGGGGCAGGAACACTGAAGCTTTCTTT. It specifies CASSQGGRNTEAFF.

V is TRBV30 and J is TRBJ1-2; 7 nucleotides line up with TRBD1. Germline V gives CDR1 GTSNPN, CDR2 SVGIG (reference sequence). CDR3 length equals 14 residues. Trimming removed 3 bases from V and 4 bases from J; junction bases left unmatched: 8. The CDR3 DNA reads TGTGCCTGGAGGCACAGGGGAGATGGCTATGGCTACACCTTC. Translation gives CAWRHRGDGYGYTF.